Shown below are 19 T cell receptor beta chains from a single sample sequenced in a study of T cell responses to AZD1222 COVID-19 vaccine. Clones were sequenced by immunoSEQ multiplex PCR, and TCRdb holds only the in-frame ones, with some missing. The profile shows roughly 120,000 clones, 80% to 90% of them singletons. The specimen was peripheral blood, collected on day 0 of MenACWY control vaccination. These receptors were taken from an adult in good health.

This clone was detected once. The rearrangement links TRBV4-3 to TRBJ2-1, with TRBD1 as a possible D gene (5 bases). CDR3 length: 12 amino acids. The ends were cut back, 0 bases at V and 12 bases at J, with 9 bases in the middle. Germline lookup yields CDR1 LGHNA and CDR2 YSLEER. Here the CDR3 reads CASSQEKGPQFF. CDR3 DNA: TGCGCCAGCAGCCAAGAAAAGGGGCCGCAGTTCTTC.

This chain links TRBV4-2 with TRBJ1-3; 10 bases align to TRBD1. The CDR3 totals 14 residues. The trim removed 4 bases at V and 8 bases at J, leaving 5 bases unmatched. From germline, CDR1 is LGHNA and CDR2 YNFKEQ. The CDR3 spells CASSPSGQGYTIYF. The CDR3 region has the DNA TGTGCCAGCAGCCCCTCGGGACAGGGGTACACCATATATTTT.

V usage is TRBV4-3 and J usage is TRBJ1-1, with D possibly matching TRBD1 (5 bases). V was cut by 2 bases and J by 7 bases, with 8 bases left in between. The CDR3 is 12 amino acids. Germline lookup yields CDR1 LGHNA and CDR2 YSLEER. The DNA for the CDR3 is TGCGCCAGCAGCCAACATGGGGGTGAAGCTTTCTTT. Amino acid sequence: CASSQHGGEAFF.

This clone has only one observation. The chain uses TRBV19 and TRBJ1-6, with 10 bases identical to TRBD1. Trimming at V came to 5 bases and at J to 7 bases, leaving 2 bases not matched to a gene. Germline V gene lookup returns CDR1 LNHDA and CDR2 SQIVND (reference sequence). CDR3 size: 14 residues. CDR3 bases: TGTGCCAGTAGTGGGACAGGGGAAAATTCACCCCTCCACTTT. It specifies CASSGTGENSPLHF.

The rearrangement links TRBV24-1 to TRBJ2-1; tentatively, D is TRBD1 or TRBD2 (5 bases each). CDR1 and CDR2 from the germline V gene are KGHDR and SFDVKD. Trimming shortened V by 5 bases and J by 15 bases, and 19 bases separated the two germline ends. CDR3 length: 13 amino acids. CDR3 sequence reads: CATSARGVGFPFF. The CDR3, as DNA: TGTGCCACCAGTGCTCGAGGGGTGGGTTTCCCGTTCTTC.

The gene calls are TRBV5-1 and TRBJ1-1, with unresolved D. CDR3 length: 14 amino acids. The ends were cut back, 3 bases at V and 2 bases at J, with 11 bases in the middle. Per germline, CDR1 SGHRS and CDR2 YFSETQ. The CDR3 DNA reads TGCGCCAGCAGCTCAGTCGGGGATAACACTGAAGCTTTCTTT. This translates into CASSSVGDNTEAFF.

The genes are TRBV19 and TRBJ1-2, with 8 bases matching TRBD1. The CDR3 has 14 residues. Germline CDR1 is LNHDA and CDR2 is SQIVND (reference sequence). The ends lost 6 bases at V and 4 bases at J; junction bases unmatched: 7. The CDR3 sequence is CASSLSGGRYGYTF. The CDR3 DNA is TGTGCCAGTAGCCTTTCAGGGGGCCGCTATGGCTACACCTTC.

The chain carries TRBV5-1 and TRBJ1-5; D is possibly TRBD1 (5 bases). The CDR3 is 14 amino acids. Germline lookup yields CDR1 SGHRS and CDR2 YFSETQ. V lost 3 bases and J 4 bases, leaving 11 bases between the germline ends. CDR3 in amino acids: CASSSTGDNQPQHF. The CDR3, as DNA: TGCGCCAGCAGCTCCACAGGTGATAATCAGCCCCAGCATTTT.

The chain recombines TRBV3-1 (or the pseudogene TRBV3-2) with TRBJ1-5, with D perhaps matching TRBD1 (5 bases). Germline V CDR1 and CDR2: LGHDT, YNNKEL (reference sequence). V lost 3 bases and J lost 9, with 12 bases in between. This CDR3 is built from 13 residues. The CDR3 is CASSQAGTTPQHF. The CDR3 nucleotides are TGTGCCAGCAGCCAGGCAGGGACGACGCCCCAGCATTTT.

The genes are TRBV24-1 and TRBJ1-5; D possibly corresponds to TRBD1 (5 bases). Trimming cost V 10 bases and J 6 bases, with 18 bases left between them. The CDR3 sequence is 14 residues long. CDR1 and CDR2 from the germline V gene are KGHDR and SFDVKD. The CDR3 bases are TGTGCCACGTCCGGGGGGGGAGCGGGTCAGCCCCAGCATTTT. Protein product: CATSGGGAGQPQHF.

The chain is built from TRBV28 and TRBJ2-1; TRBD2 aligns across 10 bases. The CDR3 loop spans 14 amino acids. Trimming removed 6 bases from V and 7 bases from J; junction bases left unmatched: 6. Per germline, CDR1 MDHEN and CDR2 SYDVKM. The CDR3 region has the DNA TGTGCCAGCAGGAGCGGGGGGGCGAGGAATGAGCAGTTCTTC. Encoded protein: CASRSGGARNEQFF.

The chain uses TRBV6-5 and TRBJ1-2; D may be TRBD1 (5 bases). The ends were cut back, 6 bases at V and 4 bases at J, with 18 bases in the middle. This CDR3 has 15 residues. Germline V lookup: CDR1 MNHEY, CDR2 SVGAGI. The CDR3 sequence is CASSLQVRDLYGYTF. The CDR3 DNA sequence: TGTGCCAGCAGCTTACAGGTCAGGGACCTCTATGGCTACACCTTC.

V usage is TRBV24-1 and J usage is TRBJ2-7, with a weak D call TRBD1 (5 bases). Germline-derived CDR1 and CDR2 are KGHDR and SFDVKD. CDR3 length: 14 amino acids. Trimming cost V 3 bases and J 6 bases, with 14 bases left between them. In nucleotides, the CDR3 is TGTGCCACCAGTGATACAGCCAGGGTAGGCGAGCAGTACTTC. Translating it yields CATSDTARVGEQYF.

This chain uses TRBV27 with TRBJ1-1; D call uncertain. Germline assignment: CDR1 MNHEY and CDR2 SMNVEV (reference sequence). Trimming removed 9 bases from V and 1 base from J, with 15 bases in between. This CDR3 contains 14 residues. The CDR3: CASMILTGNTEAFF. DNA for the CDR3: TGTGCCAGTATGATCCTGACTGGGAACACTGAAGCTTTCTTT.

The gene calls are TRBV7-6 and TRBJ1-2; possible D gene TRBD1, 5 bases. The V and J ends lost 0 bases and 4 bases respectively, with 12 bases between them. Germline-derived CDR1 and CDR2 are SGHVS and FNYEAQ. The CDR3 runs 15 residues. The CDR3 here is CASSLAPGEAYGYTF. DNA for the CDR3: TGTGCCAGCAGCTTAGCTCCGGGGGAAGCCTATGGCTACACCTTC.

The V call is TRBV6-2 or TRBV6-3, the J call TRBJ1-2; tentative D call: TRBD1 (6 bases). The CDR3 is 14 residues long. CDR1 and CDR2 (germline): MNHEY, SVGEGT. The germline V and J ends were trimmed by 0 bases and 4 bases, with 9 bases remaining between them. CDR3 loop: CASSYSTGIYGYTF. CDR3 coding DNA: TGTGCCAGCAGTTACTCGACAGGAATCTATGGCTACACCTTC.

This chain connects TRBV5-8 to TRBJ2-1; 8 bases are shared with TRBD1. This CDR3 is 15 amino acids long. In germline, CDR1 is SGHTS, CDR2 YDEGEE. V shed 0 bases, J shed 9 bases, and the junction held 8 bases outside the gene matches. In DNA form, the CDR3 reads TGTGCCAGCAGCTTGGGTCTTGACAGGGGATCTGAGCAGTTCTTC. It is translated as CASSLGLDRGSEQFF.

In nucleotides, the CDR3 is TGTGCCAGCAGCCAAGATCAGGACGCCTACGAGCAGTACTTC. Its translation: CASSQDQDAYEQYF. The chain links TRBV3-1 (or the pseudogene TRBV3-2) to TRBJ2-7, with D hard to call. CDR3 length: 14 amino acids. Germline CDR1 and CDR2: LGHDT and YNNKEL (reference sequence). V was trimmed by 0 bases and J by 2 bases, leaving 8 bases between them.

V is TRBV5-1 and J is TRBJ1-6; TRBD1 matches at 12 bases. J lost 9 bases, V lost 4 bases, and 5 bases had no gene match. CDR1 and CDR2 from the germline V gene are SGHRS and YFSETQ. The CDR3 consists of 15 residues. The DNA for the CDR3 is TGCGCCAGCAGCGTGGGACAGGGGGCTGTTTCACCCCTCCACTTT. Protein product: CASSVGQGAVSPLHF.